This entry features one TCR beta chain sequence. In the original analysis: Amplification with reference gene primers provided the estimates of nucleated cell counts. Here immunoSEQ multiplex PCR was the method, and the copy in TCRdb shows in-frame clones only, minus some. The V and J calls and the clone size are those of that table, but D and trimming were determined from the DNA. The repertoire holds 450,000 to 500,000 clones, with 70% to 90% as singletons. This record comes from a study of blood T cell repertoires in COVID-19. There are 17 residues in the CDR3. The V and J ends lost 3 bases and 2 bases, in that order; junction bases with no gene match: 13. Germline assignment: CDR1 MNHEY and CDR2 SMNVEV (reference sequence).

This TCR was recovered from a human donor in a cohort sampled during active COVID-19. The sequencing sample was made of peripheral blood. The chain carries TRBV27 and TRBJ2-7; 7 nucleotides match TRBD2. The CDR3 DNA is TGTGCCAGCAGTTTCCCACAATGGGCGGGAGCCCCCTACGAGCAGTACTTC. The encoded protein is CASSFPQWAGAPYEQYF.